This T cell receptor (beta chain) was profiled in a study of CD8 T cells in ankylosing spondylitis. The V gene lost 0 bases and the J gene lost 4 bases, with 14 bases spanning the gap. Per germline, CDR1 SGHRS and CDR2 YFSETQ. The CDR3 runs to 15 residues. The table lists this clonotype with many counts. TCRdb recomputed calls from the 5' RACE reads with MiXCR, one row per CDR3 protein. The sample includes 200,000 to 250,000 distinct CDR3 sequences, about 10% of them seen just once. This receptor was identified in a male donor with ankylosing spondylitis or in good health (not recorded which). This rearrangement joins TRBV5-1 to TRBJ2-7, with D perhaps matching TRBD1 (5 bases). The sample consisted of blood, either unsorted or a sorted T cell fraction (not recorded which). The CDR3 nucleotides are TGCGCCAGCAGCTTGGCCGGGCAGGGAATGTACGAGCAGTACTTC. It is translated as CASSLAGQGMYEQYF.